Below are 26 T cell receptor beta chains sequenced from a single sample in a study of cytomegalovirus exposure and HLA in healthy donors. The primer mix had 60 Vbeta and 13 Jbeta primers. Clones were sequenced by immunoSEQ multiplex PCR, and TCRdb holds only the in-frame ones, with some missing. The profile covers over 200,000 clones, with 77% appearing a single time and 2.7% taken by the ten largest. The source material was PBMCs. The source of these receptors is a woman aged 55-69 years in good health and CMV-seropositive.

The V gene is TRBV19, the J gene TRBJ2-1; 9 bases map to TRBD2. Germline values: CDR1 LNHDA, CDR2 SQIVND (reference sequence). V dropped 0 bases and J dropped 7; count of bases not matched to a gene: 4. The CDR3 is 15 amino acids. The CDR3 is CASSIERLADNEQFF. The CDR3 coding sequence is TGTGCCAGTAGTATAGAAAGACTAGCGGATAATGAGCAGTTCTTC.

V gene TRBV6-5 combines with J gene TRBJ1-4; 10 bases are shared with TRBD1. The CDR3 is 15 amino acids. After removal of 4 bases from V and 4 bases from J, the junction contained 3 bases not matched to a gene. The germline gives CDR1 MNHEY, CDR2 SVGAGI. CDR3 coding DNA: TGTGCCAGCAGTTCTTGGACAGGGGGTAATGAAAAACTGTTTTTT. Translation: CASSSWTGGNEKLFF.

The V call is TRBV18, the J call TRBJ1-3, with a possible D match to TRBD1 (6 bases). Germline CDR1 is KGHSH and CDR2 is LQKENI. This CDR3 comprises 15 residues. Trimming took off 3 bases at V and 4 bases at J, with 13 bases between the two ends. CDR3 amino acids: CASSPNDRFGNTIYF. The CDR3 nucleotides are TGTGCCAGCTCACCTAATGACAGGTTCGGAAACACCATATATTTT.

The rearrangement uses TRBV5-6 and TRBJ1-1, with D possibly being TRBD1 (6 bases). With 3 bases removed from V and 4 bases from J, the gap between germline ends came to 16 bases. The length of the CDR3 is 15 residues. The germline gives CDR1 SGHDT, CDR2 YYEEEE. CDR3 coding DNA: TGTGCCAGCAGCTGGGGGGGGCGGGGACCCACTGAAGCTTTCTTT. Translated: CASSWGGRGPTEAFF.

The chain joins TRBV7-8 to TRBJ1-3; D gene ambiguous. Germline assignment: CDR1 SGHVS and CDR2 FQNEAQ. Trimming took off 5 bases at V and 3 bases at J, with 14 bases between the two ends. CDR3 length: 15 residues. The CDR3 here is CASSPRPGDGNTIYF. Written as DNA, the CDR3 is TGTGCCAGCAGCCCCCGGCCCGGGGATGGAAACACCATATATTTT.

The chain carries TRBV5-1 and TRBJ2-3; 14 bases match TRBD2. J gave up 5 bases and V 4 bases, and 6 bases lay outside the gene matches. This CDR3 is built from 16 residues. In germline, CDR1 is SGHRS, CDR2 YFSETQ. The CDR3 nucleotides are TGCGCCAGCAGCAATTCGGGACTAGCGGGAGTAGATACGCAGTATTTT. It codes for CASSNSGLAGVDTQYF. The variable domain in full, completed from reference TRBV5-1 and TRBJ2-3, reads KAGVTQTPRYLIKTRGQQVTLSCSPISGHRSVSWYQQTPGQGLQFLFEYFSETQRNKGNFPGRFSGRQFSNSRSEMNVSTLELGDSALYLCASSNSGLAGVDTQYFGPGTRLTVL.

In its sample, this clone was seen a few times. The rearrangement joins TRBV27 to TRBJ2-1, with 13 positions matching TRBD2. In germline, CDR1 is MNHEY, CDR2 SMNVEV (reference sequence). CDR3 length: 15 residues. The V and J ends lost 6 bases and 7 bases, in that order; junction bases with no gene match: 6. The CDR3 DNA reads TGTGCCAGCAGGCCGGGACTAGCGGGAACTAATGAGCAGTTCTTC. This encodes CASRPGLAGTNEQFF.

The gene calls are TRBV6-5 and TRBJ2-2, with TRBD1 matching over 7 bases. The V and J ends lost 2 bases and 5 bases, in that order; junction bases with no gene match: 5. Germline assignment: CDR1 MNHEY and CDR2 SVGAGI. The CDR3 length is 15 residues. CDR3 protein: CASSYEGARTGELFF. The CDR3 coding sequence is TGTGCCAGCAGTTACGAGGGGGCAAGAACCGGGGAGCTGTTTTTT.

This chain uses TRBV2 with TRBJ1-2; 9 bases agree with TRBD1. Germline lookup yields CDR1 SNHLY and CDR2 FYNNEI. V was clipped by 5 bases and J by 4 bases; unmatched bases: 5. The CDR3 has 14 residues. The CDR3 region has the DNA TGTGCCAGCAGTCCGGGACAGGGTATCTATGGCTACACCTTC. The encoded protein is CASSPGQGIYGYTF.

This sequence joins TRBV6-5 and TRBJ2-1; D is possibly TRBD2 (5 bases). Germline V CDR1 and CDR2: MNHEY, SVGAGI. Trimming shortened V by 5 bases and J by 0 bases, and 8 bases separated the two germline ends. The CDR3 sequence is 14 residues long. CDR3 residues: CASSRGSSYNEQFF. The CDR3 DNA reads TGTGCCAGCAGTAGAGGGTCCTCCTACAATGAGCAGTTCTTC.

This clone has a single count. The genes are TRBV7-9 and TRBJ2-2; 14 bases are a match to TRBD2. The germline gives CDR1 SEHNR, CDR2 FQNEAQ (reference sequence). J lost 6 bases, V lost 5 bases, and 5 bases had no gene match. The CDR3 contains 16 residues. The CDR3 reads CASSQSGLAGAGELFF. CDR3 in DNA: TGTGCCAGCAGCCAATCGGGACTAGCGGGAGCCGGGGAGCTGTTTTTT.

This chain connects TRBV7-9 to TRBJ2-2; a possible D gene is TRBD1 (6 bases). CDR1 is SEHNR and CDR2 is FQNEAQ in the germline V gene (reference sequence). The CDR3 has 15 residues. V lost 3 bases, J lost 3 bases, and 11 bases lay in between. The CDR3 region has the DNA TGTGCCAGCAGCTTCACAGGGTTTTACACCGGGGAGCTGTTTTTT. Translating it yields CASSFTGFYTGELFF.

The V and J genes are TRBV5-6 and TRBJ2-3; 7 bases align to TRBD2. V lost 6 bases, J lost 0 bases, and 7 bases stayed unmatched. Germline V lookup: CDR1 SGHDT, CDR2 YYEEEE. This CDR3 is built from 15 residues. The DNA for the CDR3 is TGTGCCAGCAAGCCGGTCGGGGGGAGCACAGATACGCAGTATTTT. Translated: CASKPVGGSTDTQYF.

The chain carries TRBV14 and TRBJ2-5; TRBD2 agrees at 10 bases. Germline trimming cut 9 bases from V and 1 base from J; bases unmatched to any gene: 11. The CDR3 is 16 residues long. CDR1 is SGHDN and CDR2 is FVKESK in the germline V gene. This chain's CDR3 is CASAPGLAYIQETQYF. CDR3 sequence (DNA): TGTGCCAGTGCTCCGGGACTAGCGTACATCCAAGAGACCCAGTACTTC.

CDR3 sequence reads: CASSVTGNTEAFF. In DNA form, the CDR3 reads TGTGCCAGCAGCGTGACAGGGAACACTGAAGCTTTCTTT. The genes are TRBV6-5 and TRBJ1-1; a weak D match, TRBD1 (6 bases). Trimming removed 6 bases from V and 1 base from J, with 9 bases in between. CDR1 and CDR2 from the germline V gene are MNHEY and SVGAGI. The CDR3 runs 13 residues.

This clone was detected only once. The chain uses TRBV4-2 and TRBJ1-1; D not certain. The V gene lost 4 bases and the J gene lost 1 base, with 7 bases spanning the gap. The CDR3 sequence is 13 residues long. The germline V gene encodes CDR1 LGHNA and CDR2 YNFKEQ. The CDR3 DNA reads as TGTGCCAGCAGCCTTGAGAAGAACACTGAAGCTTTCTTT. Translation: CASSLEKNTEAFF.

The chain is built from TRBV4-2 and TRBJ2-3, with 10 positions matching TRBD2. The germline V gene has CDR1 LGHNA and CDR2 YNFKEQ. Unmatched junction bases numbered 2, after V lost 1 base and J lost 1 base. The CDR3 is made up of 16 amino acids. The CDR3 sequence: CASSQAGTSGTDTQYF. The CDR3 DNA reads as TGTGCCAGCAGCCAAGCCGGGACTAGCGGCACAGATACGCAGTATTTT.

The chain employs TRBV19 and TRBJ2-1; no firm D call. This CDR3 comprises 13 residues. Germline-derived CDR1 and CDR2 are LNHDA and SQIVND (reference sequence). Between the trimmed V and J ends, which lost 5 bases and 4 bases, there was a span of 9 bases. The CDR3 spells CASSLRSYNEQFF. CDR3 in DNA: TGTGCCAGTAGTCTCCGGTCGTACAATGAGCAGTTCTTC.

In its sample, this clone was seen a few times. The chain has TRBV29-1 and TRBJ1-1; no reliable D call. The CDR3 spans 13 residues. Germline CDR1 and CDR2: SQVTM and ANQGSEA. V was pared by 3 bases and J by 5 bases, with 13 bases between. The CDR3 nucleotides read TGCAGCGTTGACTTCGGGGTTGGAACTGAAGCTTTCTTT. Encoded protein: CSVDFGVGTEAFF.

The rearrangement links TRBV30 to TRBJ1-1; possible D gene TRBD1, 6 bases. This CDR3 is 13 amino acids long. The V end was cut by 2 bases, the J end by 9 bases, with 16 bases between. The germline V gene has CDR1 GTSNPN and CDR2 SVGIG (reference sequence). The CDR3 loop reads CAWSTAGQGKAFF. For the CDR3, the DNA is TGTGCCTGGAGTACCGCCGGGCAGGGGAAAGCTTTCTTT.

The gene calls are TRBV10-3 and TRBJ2-7; possible D gene TRBD1, 6 bases. Germline assignment: CDR1 ENHRY and CDR2 SYGVKD. V lost 2 bases to trimming and J lost 4 bases, with 12 bases between them. This CDR3 has 14 amino acids. CDR3 loop: CAISEKQGKYEQYF. The CDR3 coding sequence is TGTGCCATCAGTGAGAAGCAGGGGAAATACGAGCAGTACTTC.

The chain combines TRBV7-2 with TRBJ1-1; 8 nucleotides align to TRBD1. The germline V gene has CDR1 SGHTA and CDR2 FQGNSA. The CDR3 contains 15 residues. V lost 5 bases to trimming and J lost 3 bases; unmatched junction nucleotides: 8. The DNA of the CDR3 is TGTGCCAGCAGCCCTCGGACAGGGAGGGACACTGAAGCTTTCTTT. It yields the protein CASSPRTGRDTEAFF.

This clone was observed once. This chain joins TRBV5-1 and TRBJ2-3; the match to TRBD2 covers 11 bases. Germline V gives CDR1 SGHRS, CDR2 YFSETQ. CDR3 length equals 16 residues. After removal of 4 bases from V and 1 base from J, the junction contained 5 bases not matched to a gene. CDR3 protein: CASSRGLAEGTDTQYF. CDR3 coding DNA: TGCGCCAGCAGCAGGGGACTAGCGGAGGGCACAGATACGCAGTATTTT.

This clone was found once. The rearrangement links TRBV5-8 to TRBJ2-7; TRBD1 matches 9 bases. Germline loops: CDR1 SGHTS, CDR2 YDEGEE. The CDR3 covers 13 residues. With 4 bases clipped from V and 5 bases from J, the junction kept 4 bases outside the gene matches. The CDR3 coding sequence is TGTGCCAGCAGCCACACAGGGGGCAACGAGCAGTACTTC. This codes for CASSHTGGNEQYF.

The rearrangement uses TRBV14 and TRBJ2-1, with 7 nucleotides matching TRBD2. CDR3 size: 16 residues. CDR1 and CDR2 from the germline V gene are SGHDN and FVKESK. V trimming: 1 base; J trimming: 5 bases; junction bases outside the gene matches: 8. The CDR3 here is CASSQGRLAVHNEQFF. DNA of the CDR3: TGTGCCAGCAGCCAAGGCCGACTAGCTGTCCACAATGAGCAGTTCTTC.

The table lists this clone with a few counts. The genes are TRBV6-1 and TRBJ2-2; 8 positions match TRBD2. CDR3 size: 16 residues. Germline V gene lookup returns CDR1 MNHNS and CDR2 SASEGT. V was clipped by 2 bases and J by 6 bases; unmatched bases: 8. CDR3 residues: CASSERIGGASGELFF. In nucleotides, the CDR3 is TGTGCCAGCAGTGAAAGGATCGGGGGGGCCTCCGGGGAGCTGTTTTTT.